These 27 T cell receptor beta chains originate from one sample sequenced in a study of blood T cell repertoires in COVID-19. Using immunoSEQ multiplex PCR, the repertoire was profiled, and TCRdb retains in-frame clones only, with some absent. The data show about 220,000 clones, with around 86% seen just once and 10% held by the top ten. Sequenced sample: peripheral blood. The source of these receptors is a woman between 50 and 59 years old with COVID-19, enrolled during active disease.

V usage is TRBV7-9 and J usage is TRBJ1-1; weak D call: TRBD1 (5 bases). Germline CDR1 reads SEHNR; CDR2 reads FQNEAQ (reference sequence). The CDR3 runs to 13 residues. Trimming took 1 base from V and 6 from J, leaving 9 bases between them. CDR3 region: CASSLEGRPEAFF. CDR3 nucleotides: TGTGCCAGCAGCTTAGAGGGGCGGCCTGAAGCTTTCTTT. Variable domain in full (rest from reference TRBV7-9 and TRBJ1-1): DTGVSQNPRHKITKRGQNVTFRCDPISEHNRLYWYRQTLGQGPEFLTYFQNEAQLEKSRLLSDRFSAERPKGSFSTLEIQRTEQGDSAMYLCASSLEGRPEAFFGQGTRLTVV.

The chain combines TRBV30 with TRBJ2-3; D possibly corresponds to TRBD1 (6 bases). Trimming took off 0 bases at V and 6 bases at J, with 10 bases between the two ends. Looked up from germline, CDR1 is GTSNPN and CDR2 is SVGIG (reference sequence). The CDR3 extends over 13 amino acids. CDR3 residues: CAWSVQGFDTQYF. In DNA form, the CDR3 reads TGTGCCTGGAGTGTACAGGGTTTTGATACGCAGTATTTT.

The rearrangement uses TRBV19 and TRBJ1-2; 7 bases match TRBD1. With V trimmed by 6 bases and J by 6 bases, 7 bases remained unmatched. CDR1 is LNHDA and CDR2 is SQIVND in the germline V gene (reference sequence). There are 13 residues in the CDR3. The CDR3 here is CASRGPDRDGYTF. CDR3 DNA sequence: TGTGCCAGTAGAGGCCCCGACAGGGATGGCTACACCTTC.

V and J are TRBV9 and TRBJ1-2; the match to TRBD1 covers 9 bases. J was trimmed by 4 bases and V by 2 bases; bases with no gene match: 6. Germline CDR1 SGDLS, CDR2 YYNGEE. The CDR3 spans 15 residues. The CDR3 DNA sequence: TGTGCCAGCAGCGTGTCGGGACAGGGAACCTATGGCTACACCTTC. Translation gives CASSVSGQGTYGYTF.

In this sample, this clone turned up once. Other DNA variants within this sample encode the same CDR3. The J gene is TRBJ1-6, the V gene TRBV19; TRBD1 might be the D (5 bases). Trimming left V 3 bases short and J 10 bases short, with 10 bases between. CDR3 length: 13 amino acids. The germline CDR1 and CDR2 sequences are LNHDA and SQIVND (reference sequence). The chain's CDR3 is CASSMGGGSPLHF. The CDR3 bases are TGTGCCAGTAGTATGGGGGGTGGCTCACCCCTCCACTTT. Complete variable domain (other parts from reference TRBV19 and TRBJ1-6): DGGITQSPKYLFRKEGQNVTLSCEQNLNHDAMYWYRQDPGQGLRLIYYSQIVNDFQKGDIAEGYSVSREKKESFPLTVTSAQKNPTAFYLCASSMGGGSPLHFGNGTRLTVT.

The chain is built from TRBV11-2 and TRBJ2-3; 10 bases agree with TRBD2. Unmatched junction bases numbered 7, after V lost 5 bases and J lost 2 bases. The CDR3 sequence is 16 residues long. The germline V gene has CDR1 SGHAT and CDR2 FQNNGV. The CDR3 loop reads CASSPWTSGYTDTQYF. The CDR3 DNA reads as TGTGCCAGCAGCCCCTGGACTAGCGGATACACAGATACGCAGTATTTT.

The gene calls are TRBV19 and TRBJ1-1, with TRBD1 as a possible D gene (6 bases). Deletions cut 6 bases from V and 6 bases from J, with 20 bases between. The CDR3 spans 15 residues. Germline V gives CDR1 LNHDA, CDR2 SQIVND (reference sequence). The CDR3 loop reads CASSIQGKIVAEAFF. The CDR3 nucleotides read TGTGCCAGTAGCATACAGGGAAAAATTGTGGCTGAAGCTTTCTTT.

This chain uses TRBV6-6 with TRBJ2-5; the D gene is possibly TRBD1 (5 bases). The CDR3 extends over 15 amino acids. Trimming cost V 6 bases and J 1 base, with 15 bases left between them. CDR1 MNHNY and CDR2 SVGAGI come from the germline V gene (reference sequence). CDR3 sequence: CASSPQGNPQETQYF. The CDR3 DNA is TGTGCCAGCAGCCCCCAGGGAAACCCCCAAGAGACCCAGTACTTC.

V gene TRBV19 combines with J gene TRBJ1-1; 7 positions match TRBD1. The germline V gene encodes CDR1 LNHDA and CDR2 SQIVND (reference sequence). This CDR3 region has 13 residues. V shed 8 bases and J 4 bases; nucleotides not matched to a gene: 7. The CDR3 sequence: CASGFDRATEAFF. The CDR3 DNA reads TGTGCCAGTGGCTTCGACAGGGCCACTGAAGCTTTCTTT.

The chain links TRBV7-2 to TRBJ2-5; no definite D call. CDR1 is SGHTA, CDR2 FQGNSA, per germline. This CDR3 has 13 residues. The germline V and J ends were trimmed by 2 bases and 3 bases, with 7 bases remaining between them. The CDR3 protein is CASSLPPEETQYF. The CDR3 DNA reads as TGTGCCAGCAGCTTACCGCCAGAAGAGACCCAGTACTTC.

This clone was seen ten or more times. The chain couples TRBV11-2 to TRBJ2-7; D remains ambiguous. The CDR3 loop spans 15 amino acids. Looked up from germline, CDR1 is SGHAT and CDR2 is FQNNGV. V was shortened by 4 bases and J by 3 bases, with 16 bases between the two germline ends. The CDR3 sequence is CASSSAQSRVYEQYV. CDR3 nucleotides: TGTGCCAGCAGCTCCGCGCAGAGTCGGGTCTACGAGCAGTACGTC.

The V and J genes are TRBV5-8 and TRBJ2-7; 7 positions agree with TRBD2. This CDR3 contains 15 residues. With V trimmed by 0 bases and J by 0 bases, 3 bases remained unmatched. Germline-derived CDR1 and CDR2 are SGHTS and YDEGEE. The CDR3 reads CASSLDGGGSYEQYV. The CDR3 DNA reads TGTGCCAGCAGCTTGGATGGCGGGGGCTCCTACGAGCAGTACGTC.

J is TRBJ1-2 and V is TRBV27, with TRBD1 matching over 7 bases. V lost 6 bases and J lost 0; bases outside the gene matches: 4. The germline V gene encodes CDR1 MNHEY and CDR2 SMNVEV (reference sequence). The CDR3 is 14 residues long. The CDR3 spells CASSGQASNYGYTF. The CDR3 DNA sequence: TGTGCCAGCAGCGGACAGGCCTCTAACTATGGCTACACCTTC.

This chain connects TRBV7-3 to TRBJ1-1; D possibly corresponds to TRBD1 (6 bases). This CDR3 is 15 amino acids long. The germline V and J ends were trimmed by 4 bases and 0 bases, with 12 bases remaining between them. Per the germline V gene, CDR1 is SGHTA and CDR2 is FQGTGA. The CDR3 protein is CASSSRTVMNTEAFF. For the CDR3, the DNA is TGTGCCAGCAGCTCCCGGACAGTTATGAACACTGAAGCTTTCTTT.

This clone was counted only a few times. The chain combines TRBV5-6 with TRBJ1-2; 7 nucleotides agree with TRBD1. The germline V gene has CDR1 SGHDT and CDR2 YYEEEE. J lost 6 bases, V lost 3 bases, and 8 bases had no gene match. The CDR3 runs 14 residues. CDR3 loop: CASSSNQGVDGYTF. The CDR3 coding sequence is TGTGCCAGCAGCTCCAACCAGGGGGTGGATGGCTACACCTTC.

V usage is TRBV4-2 and J usage is TRBJ2-3; 11 bases are a match to TRBD2. The germline V gene encodes CDR1 LGHNA and CDR2 YNFKEQ. The V segment lost 0 bases and the J segment 2 bases; nucleotides outside the gene matches: 7. The CDR3 has 18 amino acids. CDR3 sequence reads: CASSQDGPSGGITDTQYF. The CDR3 DNA is TGTGCCAGCAGCCAAGATGGGCCTAGCGGGGGGATCACAGATACGCAGTATTTT.

This chain uses TRBV19 with TRBJ2-7, with 9 bases matching TRBD2. The junction had 6 bases not matched to a gene; V was cut back by 5 bases and J by 4 bases. The CDR3 length is 14 residues. The germline V gene has CDR1 LNHDA and CDR2 SQIVND (reference sequence). For the CDR3, the DNA is TGTGCCAGTAGTCCATTAGCGGGGGTTTACGAGCAGTACTTC. It codes for CASSPLAGVYEQYF.

The table lists this clone with a few counts. The V and J genes are TRBV7-9 and TRBJ2-7, with D perhaps TRBD2 (6 bases). Germline V gene lookup returns CDR1 SEHNR and CDR2 FQNEAQ (reference sequence). The CDR3 length is 14 residues. V gave up 3 bases and J gave up 4 bases, with 13 bases separating them. Here the CDR3 reads CASSLGGVQYEQYF. The CDR3, as DNA: TGTGCCAGCAGCTTGGGGGGTGTTCAGTACGAGCAGTACTTC.

The chain combines TRBV24-1 with TRBJ2-1; 8 bases line up with TRBD2. Germline V gives CDR1 KGHDR, CDR2 SFDVKD. The CDR3 is made up of 16 amino acids. V lost 1 base and J lost 9; bases outside the gene matches: 10. CDR3 amino acids: CATSDLKRGRSGEQFF. The CDR3 region has the DNA TGTGCCACCAGTGATTTAAAGCGGGGGCGCTCCGGTGAGCAGTTCTTC.

The chain recombines TRBV6-5 with TRBJ1-1, with D possibly being TRBD1 (5 bases). In germline, CDR1 is MNHEY, CDR2 SVGAGI. The length of the CDR3 is 13 residues. V was trimmed by 6 bases and J by 5 bases, leaving 13 bases between them. The chain's CDR3 is CASSPPRGTEAFF. CDR3 bases: TGTGCCAGCAGCCCACCACGGGGGACTGAAGCTTTCTTT.

The chain carries TRBV7-2 and TRBJ2-1; TRBD2 agrees at 9 bases. Losses at the gene ends were 3 bases for V and 0 bases for J; bases not matched to a gene: 3. Looked up from germline, CDR1 is SGHTA and CDR2 is FQGNSA. The CDR3 contains 16 residues. The CDR3 DNA sequence: TGTGCCAGCAGCTTCCTAGCGGGGAGCTCCTACAATGAGCAGTTCTTC. The encoded protein is CASSFLAGSSYNEQFF.

The V gene is TRBV11-3, the J gene TRBJ2-1; 7 bases agree with TRBD2. The junction had 2 bases not matched to a gene; V was cut back by 0 bases and J by 3 bases. Germline assignment: CDR1 SGHNT and CDR2 YENEEA. This CDR3 comprises 15 residues. CDR3 residues: CASSLEGGIYNEQFF. CDR3 nucleotides: TGTGCCAGCAGCTTAGAGGGGGGGATCTACAATGAGCAGTTCTTC.

The gene calls are TRBV7-8 and TRBJ1-2; 7 nucleotides line up with TRBD1. Trimming removed 5 bases from V and 4 bases from J; junction bases left unmatched: 13. The CDR3 length is 16 residues. CDR1 is SGHVS, CDR2 FQNEAQ, per germline. The CDR3 here is CASSQTGGQGGYGYTF. In nucleotides, the CDR3 is TGTGCCAGCAGCCAGACAGGAGGTCAGGGGGGCTATGGCTACACCTTC.

Comments on this clone: Relative to the germline gene, one junction end is altered; a read error may explain this. The chain recombines TRBV3-1 (or the pseudogene TRBV3-2) with TRBJ1-3; D call uncertain. CDR3 length: 13 amino acids. CDR1 is LGHDT and CDR2 is YNNKEL in the germline V gene (reference sequence). The CDR3 loop is CASSPGGGDTIYF. In DNA, the CDR3 is TGTGCCAGCAGCCCGGGAGGTGGAGACACCATATATTTT.

This chain links TRBV5-1 with TRBJ1-3; 7 positions match TRBD1. In germline, CDR1 is SGHRS, CDR2 YFSETQ. V shed 4 bases and J 0 bases; nucleotides not matched to a gene: 7. The CDR3 is 16 residues long. This CDR3 is CASSRDSPSSGNTIYF. CDR3 DNA: TGCGCCAGCAGCAGGGACAGCCCGAGCTCTGGAAACACCATATATTTT.

This chain uses TRBV2 with TRBJ2-2; 9 nucleotides line up with TRBD1. Germline V gene lookup returns CDR1 SNHLY and CDR2 FYNNEI. Trimming cost V 6 bases and J 7 bases; bases outside gene matches: 6. The CDR3 runs to 14 residues. The CDR3 spells CASRQGALGGELFF. The CDR3, as DNA: TGTGCCAGCAGACAGGGGGCGTTGGGCGGGGAGCTGTTTTTT.

The V and J genes are TRBV2 and TRBJ1-2; maybe TRBD1 (6 bases). The CDR3 length is 16 residues. V shed 5 bases and J shed 3 bases, with 19 bases lying between them. The V gene's germline CDR1 is SNHLY and CDR2 FYNNEI. DNA for the CDR3: TGTGCCAGCAGTCGTCGCCCGGGGGGCCCCGACTATGGCTACACCTTC. Protein: CASSRRPGGPDYGYTF.